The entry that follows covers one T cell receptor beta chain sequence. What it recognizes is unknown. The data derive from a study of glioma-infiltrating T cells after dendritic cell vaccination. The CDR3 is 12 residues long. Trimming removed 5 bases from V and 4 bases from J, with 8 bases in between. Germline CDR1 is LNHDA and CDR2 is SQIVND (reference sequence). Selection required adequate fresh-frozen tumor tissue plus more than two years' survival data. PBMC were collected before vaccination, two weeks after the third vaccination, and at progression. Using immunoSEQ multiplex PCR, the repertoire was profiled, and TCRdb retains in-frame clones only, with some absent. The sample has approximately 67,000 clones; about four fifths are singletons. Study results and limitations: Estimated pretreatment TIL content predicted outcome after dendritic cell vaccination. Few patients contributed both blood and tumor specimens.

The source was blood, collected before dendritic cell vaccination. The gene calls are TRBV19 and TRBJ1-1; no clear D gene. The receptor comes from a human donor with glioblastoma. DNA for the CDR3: TGTGCCAGTAGTTTTACGGGCACTGAAGCTTTCTTT. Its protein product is CASSFTGTEAFF.